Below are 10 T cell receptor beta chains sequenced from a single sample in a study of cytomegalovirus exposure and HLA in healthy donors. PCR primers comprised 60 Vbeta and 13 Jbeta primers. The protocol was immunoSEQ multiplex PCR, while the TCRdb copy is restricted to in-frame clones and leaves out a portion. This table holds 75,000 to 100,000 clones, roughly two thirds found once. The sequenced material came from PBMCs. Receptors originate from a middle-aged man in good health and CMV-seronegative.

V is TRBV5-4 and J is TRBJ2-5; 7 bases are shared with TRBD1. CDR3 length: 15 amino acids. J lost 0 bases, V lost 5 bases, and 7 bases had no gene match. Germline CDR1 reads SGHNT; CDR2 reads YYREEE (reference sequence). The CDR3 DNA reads TGTGCCAGCAGACAAACAGGGGCGTACCAAGAGACCCAGTACTTC. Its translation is CASRQTGAYQETQYF.

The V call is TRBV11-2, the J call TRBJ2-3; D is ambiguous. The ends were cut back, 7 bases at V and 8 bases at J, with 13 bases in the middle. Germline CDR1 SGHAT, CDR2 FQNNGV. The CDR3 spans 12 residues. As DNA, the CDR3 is TGTGCCAGCACCCACGATGGGCGTACGCAGTATTTT. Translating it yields CASTHDGRTQYF.

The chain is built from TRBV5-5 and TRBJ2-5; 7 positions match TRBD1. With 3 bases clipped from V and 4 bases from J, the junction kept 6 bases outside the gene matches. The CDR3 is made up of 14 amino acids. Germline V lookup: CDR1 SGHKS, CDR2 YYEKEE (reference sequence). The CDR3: CASSSAGGLETQYF. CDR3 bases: TGTGCCAGCAGCTCGGCAGGGGGATTAGAGACCCAGTACTTC.

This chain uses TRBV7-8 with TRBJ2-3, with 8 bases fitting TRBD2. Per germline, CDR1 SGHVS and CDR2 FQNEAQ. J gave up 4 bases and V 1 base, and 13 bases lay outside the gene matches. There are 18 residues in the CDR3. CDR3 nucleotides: TGTGCCAGCAGCTTAGGCAAGCGGGGGCCCCGGACGGCAGATACGCAGTATTTT. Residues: CASSLGKRGPRTADTQYF.

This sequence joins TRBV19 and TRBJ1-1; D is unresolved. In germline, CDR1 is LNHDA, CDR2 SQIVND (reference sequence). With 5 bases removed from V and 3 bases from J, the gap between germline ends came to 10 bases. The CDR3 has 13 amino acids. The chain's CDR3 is CASSPGVYTEAFF. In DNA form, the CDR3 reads TGTGCCAGTAGTCCGGGAGTATACACTGAAGCTTTCTTT.

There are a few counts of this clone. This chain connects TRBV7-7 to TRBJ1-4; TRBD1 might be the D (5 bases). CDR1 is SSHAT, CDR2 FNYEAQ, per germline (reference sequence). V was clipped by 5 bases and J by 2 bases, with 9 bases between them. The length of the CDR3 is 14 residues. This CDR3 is CASSPGGTNEKLFF. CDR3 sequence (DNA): TGTGCCAGCAGCCCGGGGGGTACTAATGAAAAACTGTTTTTT. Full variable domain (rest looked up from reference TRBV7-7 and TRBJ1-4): GAGVSQSPRYKVTKRGQDVTLRCDPISSHATLYWYQQALGQGPEFLTYFNYEAQPDKSGLPSDRFSAERPEGSISTLTIQRTEQRDSAMYRCASSPGGTNEKLFFGSGTQLSVL.

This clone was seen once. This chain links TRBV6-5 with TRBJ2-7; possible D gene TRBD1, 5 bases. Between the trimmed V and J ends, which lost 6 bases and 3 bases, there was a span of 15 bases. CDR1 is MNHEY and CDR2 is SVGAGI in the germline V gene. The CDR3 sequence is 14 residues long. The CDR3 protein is CASSHDRAFYEQYF. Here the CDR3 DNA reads TGTGCCAGCAGCCACGACAGAGCCTTCTACGAGCAGTACTTC.

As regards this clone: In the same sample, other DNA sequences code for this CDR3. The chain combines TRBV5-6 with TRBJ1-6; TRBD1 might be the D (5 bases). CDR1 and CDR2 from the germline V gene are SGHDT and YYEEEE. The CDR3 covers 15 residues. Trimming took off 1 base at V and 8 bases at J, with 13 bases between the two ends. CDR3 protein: CASSLRSREYSPLHF. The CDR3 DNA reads TGTGCCAGCAGCTTGAGGTCCAGGGAATATTCACCCCTCCACTTT.

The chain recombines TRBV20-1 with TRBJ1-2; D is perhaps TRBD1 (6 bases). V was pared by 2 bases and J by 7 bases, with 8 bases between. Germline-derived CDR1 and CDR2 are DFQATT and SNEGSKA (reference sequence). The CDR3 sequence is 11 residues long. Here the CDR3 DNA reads TGCAGTGCTAGACTACAGGGTGGCTACACCTTC. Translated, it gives CSARLQGGYTF.

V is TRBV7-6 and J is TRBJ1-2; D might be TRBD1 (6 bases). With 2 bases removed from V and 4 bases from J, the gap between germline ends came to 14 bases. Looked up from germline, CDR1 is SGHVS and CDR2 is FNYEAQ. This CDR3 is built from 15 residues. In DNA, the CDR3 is TGTGCCAGCAGCTTATACACGGACAGCCCCTATGGCTACACCTTC. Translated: CASSLYTDSPYGYTF.